This T cell receptor beta chain was found in a study of T-cell memory formation after mild COVID-19 (dated by TCRdb to the early 2020s). In terms of the full investigation: Most TCR sequence clusters were specific to one of the two donors. In two donors, T-cell clones that expanded and contracted after mild COVID-19 were tracked by sequencing TCRalpha and TCRbeta repertoires over time. The cohort was made up of two young adult volunteers, one female and one male, who were previously healthy.

Ficoll-Paque density gradient centrifugation was the method used to isolate PBMCs. This clonotype appeared a few times. The antigen it binds to is not known. Base qualities are missing; no much larger clone stands one base away. Beyond this particular receptor, the publication reports: The second-wave clones that peaked on day 37 were not confirmed to be SARS-CoV-2 specific. Clones that contracted from day 15 to 85 showed balanced CD4/CD8 phenotypes, whereas a second wave of clones that expanded from day 15 to 37 leaned towards CD4+. Only two mild cases were covered in the study, and larger cohorts including severe cases with pre-infection samples were considered necessary. Contracting CD4+ clones were located mainly in the CM and EM memory subsets, whereas CD8+ clones were found to be enriched in EMRA. Some responding clones were found in pre-infection memory, which suggests that pre-existing cross-reactive memory T cells took part in the SARS-CoV-2 response.

At the junction V is shortened by 8 bases and J by 4 bases; bases outside the gene matches: 11. Its CDR3 holds 14 amino acids, cysteine through phenylalanine. The kept DNA is CDR3 alone, 42 bases in frame from the first base. The CDR1 and CDR2 encoded by the germline V gene (reference sequence) are SGHKS and YYEKEE. Sequenced on an Illumina NovaSeq 6000. TCRalpha and TCRbeta cDNA libraries were built by 5'RACE with constant-segment primers, adding sample barcodes and unique molecular identifiers. RNA was extracted from every sample with Trizol reagent. Library amplification was performed in two PCR steps, and a second sample barcode and Illumina TruSeq adapters were introduced in the second step. Sequencing of the libraries was done on an Illumina NovaSeq, producing 2 x 150 bp paired-end reads. The source study handled its data this way. Reads were demultiplexed and collapsed into UMI-guided consensus sequences with migec v1.2.7. Using mixcr v2.1.11, the UMI consensuses were aligned to TRA and TRB V and J templates and assembled into clonotypes. A clonotype was counted as expanded or contracted only when both edgeR and NoisET called the clonotype significant, with the noise models trained on biological replicates. For edgeR calls, a false discovery rate-adjusted p below 0.01 and a log2 fold-change threshold of 1 were applied. PCA with hierarchical clustering of max-normalized trajectories of the 1000 most abundant clonotypes was used as exploratory dynamics analysis. Each responding clone was given a CD4 or CD8 phenotype based on the CD4+ and CD8+ repertoires, which had been sequenced separately. TCRdb redid the processing of the public reads, applying fastp at Q25 and MiXCR, and retained in-frame beta chains. Each entry is one CDR3 protein sequence, shown with its most common DNA and genes. These V and J calls are TCRdb output, not the study's own analysis. The sample table lists about 140,000 distinct CDR3 sequences, around 5.8% of them with a count of one. Of the sample, roughly 2.1% is held by the ten largest clones.

The sequence joins TRBV5-5 to TRBJ1-2; 7 of the junction bases match TRBD1. Sequencing was done on a sample of PBMCs or a T cell subset sorted from them (not recorded which). The receptor was derived from an adult woman who had mild COVID-19 (a few samples of this study predate the infection). The sample titles of this study are shuffled in the database, so cell type and time point are left out; the donor was told from shared clones. The nucleotides read TGTGCCAGAACGATTCCGGGACAGTCCTATGGCTACACCTTC. It encodes CARTIPGQSYGYTF.